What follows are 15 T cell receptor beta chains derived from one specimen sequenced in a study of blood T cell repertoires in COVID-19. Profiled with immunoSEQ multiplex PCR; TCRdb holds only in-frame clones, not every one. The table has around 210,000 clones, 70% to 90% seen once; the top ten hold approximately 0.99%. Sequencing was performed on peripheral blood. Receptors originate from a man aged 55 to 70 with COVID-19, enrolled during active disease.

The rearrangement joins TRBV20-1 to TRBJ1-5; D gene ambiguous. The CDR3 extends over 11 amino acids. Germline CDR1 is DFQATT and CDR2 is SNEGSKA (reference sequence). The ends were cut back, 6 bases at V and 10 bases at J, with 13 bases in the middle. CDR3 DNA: TGCAGTGCACAGAAGACCCTTCCCCAGCATTTT. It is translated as CSAQKTLPQHF.

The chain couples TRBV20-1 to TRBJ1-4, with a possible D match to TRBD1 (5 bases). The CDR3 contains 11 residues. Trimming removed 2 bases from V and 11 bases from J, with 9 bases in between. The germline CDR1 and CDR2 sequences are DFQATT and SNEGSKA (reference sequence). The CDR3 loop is CSARQQDKLFF. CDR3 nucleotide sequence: TGCAGTGCTAGACAACAGGATAAACTGTTTTTT.

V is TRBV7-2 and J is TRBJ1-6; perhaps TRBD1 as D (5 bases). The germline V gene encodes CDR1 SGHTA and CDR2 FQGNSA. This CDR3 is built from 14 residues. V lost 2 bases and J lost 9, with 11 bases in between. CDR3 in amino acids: CASSLTQGTSPLHF. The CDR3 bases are TGTGCCAGCAGCTTAACCCAGGGAACTTCACCCCTCCACTTT.

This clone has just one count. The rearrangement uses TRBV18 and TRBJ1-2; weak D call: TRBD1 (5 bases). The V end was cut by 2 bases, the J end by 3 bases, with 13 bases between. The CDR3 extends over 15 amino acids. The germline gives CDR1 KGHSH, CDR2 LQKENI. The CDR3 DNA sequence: TGTGCCAGCTCACCAAAGGCGTTAGGGGACTATGGCTACACCTTC. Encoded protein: CASSPKALGDYGYTF.

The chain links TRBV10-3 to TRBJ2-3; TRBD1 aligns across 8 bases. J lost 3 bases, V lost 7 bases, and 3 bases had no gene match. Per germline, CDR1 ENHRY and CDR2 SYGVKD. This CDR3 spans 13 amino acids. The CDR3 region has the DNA TGTGCCATCACAGGGGGCACGACAGATACGCAGTATTTT. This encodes CAITGGTTDTQYF.

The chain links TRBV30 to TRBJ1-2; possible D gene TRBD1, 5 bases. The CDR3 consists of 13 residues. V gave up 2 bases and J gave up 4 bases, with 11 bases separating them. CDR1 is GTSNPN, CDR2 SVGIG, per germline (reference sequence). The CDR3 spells CAWSSGVPYGYTF. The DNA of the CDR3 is TGTGCCTGGAGTTCGGGGGTCCCCTATGGCTACACCTTC.

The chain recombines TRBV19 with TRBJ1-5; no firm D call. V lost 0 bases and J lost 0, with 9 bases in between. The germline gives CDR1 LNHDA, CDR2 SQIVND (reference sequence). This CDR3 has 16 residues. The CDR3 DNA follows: TGTGCCAGTAGTATAGATTCACCCTATAGCAATCAGCCCCAGCATTTT. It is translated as CASSIDSPYSNQPQHF.

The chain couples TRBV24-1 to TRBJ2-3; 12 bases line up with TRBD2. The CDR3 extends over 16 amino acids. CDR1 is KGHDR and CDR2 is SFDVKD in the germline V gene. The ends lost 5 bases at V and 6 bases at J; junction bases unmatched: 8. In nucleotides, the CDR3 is TGTGCCACCAGTGCTGCGACTAGCGGGAGAATGGATACGCAGTATTTT. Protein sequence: CATSAATSGRMDTQYF.

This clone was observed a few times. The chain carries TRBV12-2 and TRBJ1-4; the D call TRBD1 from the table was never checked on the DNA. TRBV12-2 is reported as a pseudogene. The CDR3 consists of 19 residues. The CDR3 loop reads CASRDRQGADHTTNEKLFF. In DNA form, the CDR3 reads TGTGCAAGTCGCGACCGACAGGGGGCAGATCATACAACTAATGAAAAACTGTTTTTT.

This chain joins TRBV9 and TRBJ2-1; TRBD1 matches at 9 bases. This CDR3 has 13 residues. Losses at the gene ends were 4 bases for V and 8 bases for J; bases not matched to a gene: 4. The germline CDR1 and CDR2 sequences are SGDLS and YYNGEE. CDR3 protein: CASSLTGGDEQFF. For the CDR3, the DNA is TGTGCCAGCAGCCTTACAGGGGGCGATGAGCAGTTCTTC.

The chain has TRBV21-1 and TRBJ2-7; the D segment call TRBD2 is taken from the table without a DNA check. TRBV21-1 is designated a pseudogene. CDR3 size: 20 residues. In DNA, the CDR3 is TGTGCCAGCAGCAAAGGACTAGCGGGAGGCCCACGAGCGGGCTCCTACGAGCAGTACTTC. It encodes CASSKGLAGGPRAGSYEQYF.

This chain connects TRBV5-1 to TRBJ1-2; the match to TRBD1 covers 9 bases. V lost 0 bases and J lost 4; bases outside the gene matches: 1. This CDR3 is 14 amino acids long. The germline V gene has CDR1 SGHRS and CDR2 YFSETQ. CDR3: CASSLGTGVYGYTF. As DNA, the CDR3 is TGCGCCAGCAGCTTGGGGACAGGGGTCTATGGCTACACCTTC.

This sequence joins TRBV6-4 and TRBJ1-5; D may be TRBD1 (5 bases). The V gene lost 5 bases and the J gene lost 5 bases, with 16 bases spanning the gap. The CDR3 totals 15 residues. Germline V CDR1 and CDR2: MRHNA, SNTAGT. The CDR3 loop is CASSRHWGGDQPQHF. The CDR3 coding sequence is TGTGCCAGCAGTCGACATTGGGGGGGGGATCAGCCCCAGCATTTT.

CDR3 loop: CASGSGGGNTIYF. CDR3 coding DNA: TGTGCCAGCGGGTCGGGCGGAGGGAACACCATATATTTT. The V and J genes are TRBV27 and TRBJ1-3; D remains ambiguous. This CDR3 region has 13 residues. Germline CDR1 and CDR2: MNHEY and SMNVEV (reference sequence). V was shortened by 8 bases and J by 7 bases, with 15 bases between the two germline ends.

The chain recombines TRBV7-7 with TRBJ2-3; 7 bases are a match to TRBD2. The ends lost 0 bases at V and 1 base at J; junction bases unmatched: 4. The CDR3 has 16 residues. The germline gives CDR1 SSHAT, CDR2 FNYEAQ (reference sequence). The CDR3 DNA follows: TGTGCCAGCAGCTTAGCGGGAGGGCACGGCACAGATACGCAGTATTTT. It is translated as CASSLAGGHGTDTQYF.